This T cell receptor (beta chain) was documented in a study of T cell responses to AZD1222 COVID-19 vaccine. Study-wide results and limits: The donor group comprised mostly white British people and more females; the analysis possibly underestimated clonal diversity. At study baseline, merely five or six AZD1222 recipients were seropositive. Along spike, vaccine-associated CD4 TCRs were found throughout, with dominance at 160-218 and 743-854. Spike-specific TCR breadth and depth went up after people got two AZD1222 doses.

Trimming stripped 3 bases from V and 4 bases from J, with 12 bases between. The CDR3 totals 14 residues. CDR1 is SGHTA, CDR2 FQGTGA, per germline. With respect to this clone: Antigen: not known.

Sequencing used immunoSEQ multiplex PCR; TCRdb keeps in-frame clones, though not all of them. The top ten clones hold less than 6.5% of a sample with about 88,000 clones, just over 90% of them seen once. The chain combines TRBV7-3 with TRBJ2-5, with D perhaps matching TRBD2 (7 bases). The sequences come from peripheral blood, collected on day 0 of AZD1222 vaccination. The source is an adult in good health. The CDR3 loop is CASSFNGGRETQYF. The CDR3 DNA reads TGTGCCAGCAGCTTTAACGGGGGGCGAGAGACCCAGTACTTC.